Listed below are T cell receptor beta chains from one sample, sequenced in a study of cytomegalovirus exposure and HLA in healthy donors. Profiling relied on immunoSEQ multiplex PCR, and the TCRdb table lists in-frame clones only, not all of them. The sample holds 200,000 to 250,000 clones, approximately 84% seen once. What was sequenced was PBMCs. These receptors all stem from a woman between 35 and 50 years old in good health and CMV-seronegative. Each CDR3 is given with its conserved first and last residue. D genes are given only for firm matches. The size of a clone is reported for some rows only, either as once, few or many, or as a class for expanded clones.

CDR3nt: TGTGCCAGCAGCGTAGGGGGAGTAGCTGGGGCCAACGTCCTGACTTTC
CDR3aa: CASSVGGVAGANVLTF
d_gene: -
len: 16
v_gene: TRBV9
abundance: -
j_gene: TRBJ2-6

CDR3nt: TGTGCCAGTAAGACCTCTTGGGTTGGAGGCTCACCCCTCCACTTT
CDR3aa: CASKTSWVGGSPLHF
d_gene: -
len: 15
v_gene: TRBV19
abundance: once
j_gene: TRBJ1-6

CDR3nt: TGTGCCAGCAGCACAACAGATACGCAGTATTTT
CDR3aa: CASSTTDTQYF
d_gene: -
len: 11
v_gene: TRBV27
abundance: -
j_gene: TRBJ2-3

CDR3nt: TGTGCCAGCACCCCGCCGCGGCCTAGCTCCTACGAGCAGTACTTC
CDR3aa: CASTPPRPSSYEQYF
d_gene: -
len: 15
v_gene: TRBV28
abundance: -
j_gene: TRBJ2-7

CDR3nt: TGTGCCAGCAGTGAACCGGGACAGGGGTCCTATGGCTACACCTTC
CDR3aa: CASSEPGQGSYGYTF
d_gene: TRBD1
len: 15
v_gene: TRBV28
abundance: -
j_gene: TRBJ1-2

CDR3nt: TGTGCCAGCAGCCCTGGAATGACAGGGGGGCTCAATGAGCAGTTCTTC
CDR3aa: CASSPGMTGGLNEQFF
d_gene: TRBD1
len: 16
v_gene: TRBV9
abundance: -
j_gene: TRBJ2-1

CDR3nt: TGCAGCGTTGGGGGGGGGTCCACCTACAATGAGCAGTTCTTC
CDR3aa: CSVGGGSTYNEQFF
d_gene: TRBD2
len: 14
v_gene: TRBV29-1
abundance: -
j_gene: TRBJ2-1

CDR3nt: TGTGCCTGGAGGGGCAGGGGGGAGCGTAATGAGCAGTTCTTC
CDR3aa: CAWRGRGERNEQFF
d_gene: -
len: 14
v_gene: TRBV30
abundance: -
j_gene: TRBJ2-1

CDR3nt: TGCGCCAGCAGCCAGCGCTCTGGGGCCAACGTCCTGACTTTC
CDR3aa: CASSQRSGANVLTF
d_gene: -
len: 14
v_gene: TRBV5-1
abundance: -
j_gene: TRBJ2-6

CDR3nt: TGCGCCAGCAGCTGGGGTTCGACAGGGATGGATGAGCAGTTCTTC
CDR3aa: CASSWGSTGMDEQFF
d_gene: TRBD1
len: 15
v_gene: TRBV5-1
abundance: -
j_gene: TRBJ2-1

CDR3nt: TGTGCCAGCACCCCGCGCCGCCTGAACACTGAAGCTTTCTTT
CDR3aa: CASTPRRLNTEAFF
d_gene: -
len: 14
v_gene: TRBV28
abundance: few
j_gene: TRBJ1-1

CDR3nt: TGCGCCAGCAGCTATGGGACAGACTACGAGCAGTACTTC
CDR3aa: CASSYGTDYEQYF
d_gene: TRBD1
len: 13
v_gene: TRBV5-1
abundance: -
j_gene: TRBJ2-7

CDR3nt: TGTGCCAGCAGTCTCAACATCAGGGACAGGGGGCCGGGCGAGCAGTACTTC
CDR3aa: CASSLNIRDRGPGEQYF
d_gene: TRBD1
len: 17
v_gene: TRBV28
abundance: -
j_gene: TRBJ2-7

CDR3nt: TGCGCCAGCAGCTTGGAAGGGGGCTCCTACAATGAGCAGTTCTTC
CDR3aa: CASSLEGGSYNEQFF
d_gene: -
len: 15
v_gene: TRBV5-1
abundance: -
j_gene: TRBJ2-1

CDR3nt: TGTGCCTGGAGTGGCCGCCTCGGGCGGGGGCGCCAGGAAAAACTGTTTTTT
CDR3aa: CAWSGRLGRGRQEKLFF
d_gene: -
len: 17
v_gene: TRBV30
abundance: -
j_gene: TRBJ1-4

CDR3nt: TGTGCCAGCAGTGGCGGCAGAGCCAACACCGGGGAGCTGTTTTTT
CDR3aa: CASSGGRANTGELFF
d_gene: -
len: 15
v_gene: TRBV2
abundance: -
j_gene: TRBJ2-2

CDR3nt: TGTGCCAGCAGCCAGCTAGCGGGCTCTGTCGACAATGAGCAGTTCTTC
CDR3aa: CASSQLAGSVDNEQFF
d_gene: TRBD2
len: 16
v_gene: TRBV9
abundance: -
j_gene: TRBJ2-1

CDR3nt: TGTGCCAGCAGCCCCGGACAGGGGGATTGGTATGGCTACACCTTC
CDR3aa: CASSPGQGDWYGYTF
d_gene: TRBD1
len: 15
v_gene: TRBV9
abundance: -
j_gene: TRBJ1-2

CDR3nt: TGTGCCAGCAGCCAGCCTAGCGGGGACTTTAGCTCCTACGAGCAGTACTTC
CDR3aa: CASSQPSGDFSSYEQYF
d_gene: TRBD2
len: 17
v_gene: TRBV4-2
abundance: -
j_gene: TRBJ2-7

CDR3nt: TGCGCCAGCAGCCCCGGACAGGGGAGGGGCACTGAAGCTTTCTTT
CDR3aa: CASSPGQGRGTEAFF
d_gene: TRBD1
len: 15
v_gene: TRBV5-1
abundance: -
j_gene: TRBJ1-1

CDR3nt: TGTGCCAGCAGCTTAGCGGCAGGCCACGAGCAGTACTTC
CDR3aa: CASSLAAGHEQYF
d_gene: -
len: 13
v_gene: TRBV7-9
abundance: -
j_gene: TRBJ2-7

CDR3nt: TGCAGCGTTGGACAGGGTACGGGATACGAGCAGTACTTC
CDR3aa: CSVGQGTGYEQYF
d_gene: TRBD1
len: 13
v_gene: TRBV29-1
abundance: -
j_gene: TRBJ2-7

CDR3nt: TGTGCCAGCAGTAACAGGGGGCTTGGCTACGAGCAGTACTTC
CDR3aa: CASSNRGLGYEQYF
d_gene: TRBD1
len: 14
v_gene: TRBV6-5
abundance: -
j_gene: TRBJ2-7

CDR3nt: TGTGCCTGGAGTGCATTATCCAGGACCCAGTACTTC
CDR3aa: CAWSALSRTQYF
d_gene: -
len: 12
v_gene: TRBV30
abundance: -
j_gene: TRBJ2-5

CDR3nt: TGTGCCAGTAGAAGGGGCAGCGGGCCTCAGCCCCAGCATTTT
CDR3aa: CASRRGSGPQPQHF
d_gene: -
len: 14
v_gene: TRBV19
abundance: -
j_gene: TRBJ1-5

CDR3nt: TGTGCCAGCAGCTTAGCCCTATCAGGGACTGGAAACACCATATATTTT
CDR3aa: CASSLALSGTGNTIYF
d_gene: -
len: 16
v_gene: TRBV7-6
abundance: -
j_gene: TRBJ1-3

CDR3nt: TGCGCCAGCAGCTCCGGGACAGGGGGTAATGAGCAGTTCTTC
CDR3aa: CASSSGTGGNEQFF
d_gene: TRBD1
len: 14
v_gene: TRBV5-1
abundance: few
j_gene: TRBJ2-1

CDR3nt: TGCGCCAGCAGCTTGGGAGGAAGACCTAACACAGATACGCAGTATTTT
CDR3aa: CASSLGGRPNTDTQYF
d_gene: -
len: 16
v_gene: TRBV5-1
abundance: -
j_gene: TRBJ2-3

CDR3nt: TGTGCCAGCTCAGCAGACAGGGGACCCTACGAGCAGTACTTC
CDR3aa: CASSADRGPYEQYF
d_gene: TRBD1
len: 14
v_gene: TRBV18
abundance: -
j_gene: TRBJ2-7

CDR3nt: TGTGCCAGCAGCTACCAGCCACAGGGAGATACGCAGTATTTT
CDR3aa: CASSYQPQGDTQYF
d_gene: -
len: 14
v_gene: TRBV7-2
abundance: few
j_gene: TRBJ2-3

CDR3nt: TGTGCCAGCAGCTTACTCGCCCCCCCGGGGACTCACAATGAGCAGTTCTTC
CDR3aa: CASSLLAPPGTHNEQFF
d_gene: -
len: 17
v_gene: TRBV7-3
abundance: -
j_gene: TRBJ2-1

CDR3nt: TGTGCCAGCAGCGGAGTGAGGACAGGGGGCTACGAGCAGTACTTC
CDR3aa: CASSGVRTGGYEQYF
d_gene: TRBD1
len: 15
v_gene: TRBV7-2
abundance: once
j_gene: TRBJ2-7

CDR3nt: TGTGCCAGCGGGCTAAGCAGTGGTATCACAGATACGCAGTATTTT
CDR3aa: CASGLSSGITDTQYF
d_gene: -
len: 15
v_gene: TRBV7-9
abundance: -
j_gene: TRBJ2-3

CDR3nt: TGCGCCAGCAGCTTGTCGGGCTGGACAGGATCTCAGGGGTATGGCTACACCTTC
CDR3aa: CASSLSGWTGSQGYGYTF
d_gene: TRBD1
len: 18
v_gene: TRBV5-1
abundance: -
j_gene: TRBJ1-2

CDR3nt: TGCGCCAGCAGCCAGGGGGCCACGAGGACAGATACGCAGTATTTT
CDR3aa: CASSQGATRTDTQYF
d_gene: TRBD1
len: 15
v_gene: TRBV5-1
abundance: -
j_gene: TRBJ2-3

CDR3nt: TGTGCCAGCAGCTTTCCAGGGGTCGAGCAGTACTTC
CDR3aa: CASSFPGVEQYF
d_gene: -
len: 12
v_gene: TRBV11-3
abundance: -
j_gene: TRBJ2-7

CDR3nt: TGTGCCACCAGCAGAGAAAGGGGGAACTATGGCTACACCTTC
CDR3aa: CATSRERGNYGYTF
d_gene: -
len: 14
v_gene: TRBV15
abundance: -
j_gene: TRBJ1-2

CDR3nt: TGTGCCAGCAGCGTAGACGGGGGGGGGATGAACACTGAAGCTTTCTTT
CDR3aa: CASSVDGGGMNTEAFF
d_gene: -
len: 16
v_gene: TRBV9
abundance: -
j_gene: TRBJ1-1

CDR3nt: TGTGCCAGCAGCCGGGAAGACAGGGCCTATGGCTACACCTTC
CDR3aa: CASSREDRAYGYTF
d_gene: TRBD1
len: 14
v_gene: TRBV7-9
abundance: -
j_gene: TRBJ1-2

CDR3nt: TGTGCCATCAGTGAAAGAACGGGGAACGGGATCACTGAAGCTTTCTTT
CDR3aa: CAISERTGNGITEAFF
d_gene: -
len: 16
v_gene: TRBV10-3
abundance: -
j_gene: TRBJ1-1

CDR3nt: TGTGCCACCAGCCTGCCGGGACTAGCGTTCCATGAGCAGTTCTTC
CDR3aa: CATSLPGLAFHEQFF
d_gene: TRBD2
len: 15
v_gene: TRBV6-1
abundance: -
j_gene: TRBJ2-1

CDR3nt: TGTGCCATCACCCAACTCGGAGCGGGGCAAGAGACCCAGTACTTC
CDR3aa: CAITQLGAGQETQYF
d_gene: TRBD2
len: 15
v_gene: TRBV11-3
abundance: -
j_gene: TRBJ2-5

CDR3nt: TGCAGCCTATGGGACAGGGGGCCTCTAGATGGCTACACCTTC
CDR3aa: CSLWDRGPLDGYTF
d_gene: TRBD1
len: 14
v_gene: TRBV29-1
abundance: -
j_gene: TRBJ1-2

CDR3nt: TGTGCCAGCAGCTTAGCGCCCGGGACTGAAGCTTTCTTT
CDR3aa: CASSLAPGTEAFF
d_gene: -
len: 13
v_gene: TRBV11-1
abundance: -
j_gene: TRBJ1-1

CDR3nt: TGTGCCAGCTCACCAAACATGCAGGGGACAAGCTATGGCTACACCTTC
CDR3aa: CASSPNMQGTSYGYTF
d_gene: -
len: 16
v_gene: TRBV18
abundance: once
j_gene: TRBJ1-2

CDR3nt: TGTGCCAGCAGCGGTATCAGGGCCGATTTGTCCCTTAATTCACCCCTCCACTTT
CDR3aa: CASSGIRADLSLNSPLHF
d_gene: -
len: 18
v_gene: TRBV28
abundance: few
j_gene: TRBJ1-6

CDR3nt: TGTGCCACCAGCCAGCAGGCATACTATGGCTACACCTTC
CDR3aa: CATSQQAYYGYTF
d_gene: -
len: 13
v_gene: TRBV15
abundance: -
j_gene: TRBJ1-2

CDR3nt: TGTGCCAGCAGTAACCGGGACAGAGAGGGGTATGAGCAGTTCTTC
CDR3aa: CASSNRDREGYEQFF
d_gene: TRBD1
len: 15
v_gene: TRBV6-5
abundance: once
j_gene: TRBJ2-1

CDR3nt: TGTGCCAGCACCCCTCTGGACAGACTATATGGCTACACCTTC
CDR3aa: CASTPLDRLYGYTF
d_gene: -
len: 14
v_gene: TRBV28
abundance: -
j_gene: TRBJ1-2